Shown below are 6 T cell receptor beta chains from a single sample sequenced in a study of CD8 T cells in Susac syndrome. Random hexamers were used to reverse transcribe the RNA input (roughly 0.5 to 1 ug). TCRdb re-derived calls from the immunoSEQ multiplex PCR reads in MiXCR, one entry per CDR3 protein. This sample has about 120,000 distinct CDR3 sequences, with just under 95% found just once. Input material: CD8+ T cells from PBMCs. The receptors originated from a human donor in good health.

The CDR3 sequence: CASSPSRLENTDTQYF. The CDR3 DNA is TGTGCCAGCAGCCCCTCCCGACTAGAAAACACAGATACGCAGTATTTT. This chain links TRBV6-6 with TRBJ2-3; D is possibly TRBD2 (6 bases). The ends were cut back, 6 bases at V and 2 bases at J, with 18 bases in the middle. The CDR3 has 16 amino acids. From germline, CDR1 is MNHNY and CDR2 SVGAGI (reference sequence).

The chain uses TRBV29-1 and TRBJ1-1, with D uncertain. Trimming cost V 4 bases and J 7 bases, with 10 bases left between them. Germline assignment: CDR1 SQVTM and CDR2 ANQGSEA. The CDR3 is made up of 11 amino acids. CDR3 coding DNA: TGCAGCGTTGGATCTTGGAGTGAAGCTTTCTTT. It is translated as CSVGSWSEAFF.

The J gene is TRBJ1-1, the V gene TRBV4-3; no firm D call. V shed 1 base and J shed 0 bases, with 6 bases lying between them. The CDR3 is 14 amino acids. Germline V lookup: CDR1 LGHNA, CDR2 YSLEER. The CDR3 coding sequence is TGCGCCAGCAGCCAAGCCCCGATGAACACTGAAGCTTTCTTT. Translated, it gives CASSQAPMNTEAFF.

The rearrangement uses TRBV12-3 or TRBV12-4 and TRBJ2-5, with TRBD2 matching 12 bases. J gave up 2 bases and V 4 bases, and 8 bases lay outside the gene matches. The CDR3 runs 17 residues. CDR3 nucleotides: TGTGCCAGCAGTTCCCCCCTCCTAGCGGGAGGGCAAGAGACCCAGTACTTC. It is translated as CASSSPLLAGGQETQYF.

V is TRBV5-4 and J is TRBJ2-6; 7 bases agree with TRBD2. There are 17 residues in the CDR3. Germline CDR1 reads SGHNT; CDR2 reads YYREEE (reference sequence). V lost 5 bases, J lost 0 bases, and 8 bases stayed unmatched. CDR3 amino acids: CASSPSGDHSGANVLTF. Here the CDR3 DNA reads TGTGCCAGCAGTCCCAGCGGGGACCACTCTGGGGCCAACGTCCTGACTTTC.

V gene TRBV20-1 combines with J gene TRBJ1-5; D is unclear. The CDR3 length is 14 residues. Trimming pared 6 bases from V and 0 bases from J, leaving 12 bases between. CDR1 is DFQATT and CDR2 is SNEGSKA in the germline V gene (reference sequence). The CDR3 nucleotides read TGCAGTGCCCAGCAGAGTAATAGCAATCAGCCCCAGCATTTT. Translation: CSAQQSNSNQPQHF.